These T cell receptor beta chains were read from a single sample in a study of blood T cell repertoires in COVID-19. Libraries were prepared by immunoSEQ multiplex PCR; TCRdb keeps only in-frame clonotypes and omits some of them. The sample has 300,000 or so clones, around 90% seen once. The sequencing sample was made of peripheral blood. The origin of the receptors is an older man with acute or convalescent COVID-19. CDR3s include the opening cysteine and the closing phenylalanine or tryptophan. The D gene is left open where the match is weak. Clone size is stated in some rows and not others, as once, few, many or a class when expanded.

V	D	size	J	CDR3	DNA
TRBV11-1	TRBD1	NA	TRBJ1-1	CASSLSGGRVNTEAFF	TGTGCCAGCAGCTTGTCAGGGGGTCGAGTGAACACTGAAGCTTTCTTT
TRBV3-1/TRBV3-2	TRBD1	NA	TRBJ1-2	CASSHRQGGYTF	TGTGCCAGCAGCCACCGACAGGGAGGCTACACCTTC
TRBV30	TRBD1	NA	TRBJ2-5	CAWDRVGETQYF	TGTGCCTGGGACAGGGTAGGAGAGACCCAGTACTTC
TRBV11-2	NA	NA	TRBJ1-5	CASSSGVGQPQHF	TGTGCCAGCAGCTCGGGAGTGGGTCAGCCCCAGCATTTT
TRBV18	TRBD2	NA	TRBJ2-1	CASSWTSEYNEQFF	TGTGCCAGCTCATGGACTAGCGAGTACAATGAGCAGTTCTTC
TRBV5-1	TRBD1	NA	TRBJ2-6	CASSTGGTSGANVLTF	TGCGCCAGCAGCACAGGGGGGACCTCTGGGGCCAACGTCCTGACTTTC
TRBV5-6	TRBD1	NA	TRBJ2-5	CASGKTGVMRETQYF	TGTGCCAGCGGGAAGACAGGGGTGATGCGAGAGACCCAGTACTTC
TRBV5-4	NA	NA	TRBJ2-3	CASSFAGSSTDTQYF	TGTGCCAGCAGCTTTGCCGGGTCTAGCACAGATACGCAGTATTTT
TRBV6-6	TRBD2	NA	TRBJ2-7	CASTRLAGSYEQYF	TGTGCCAGCACCCGACTAGCGGGCTCCTACGAGCAGTACTTC
TRBV28	NA	NA	TRBJ1-4	CASSFRGELFF	TGTGCCAGCAGTTTCAGGGGCGAACTGTTTTTT
TRBV5-1	TRBD1	few	TRBJ1-1	CASSAPGQGALRTEAFF	TGCGCCAGCAGCGCACCGGGACAGGGGGCTTTAAGGACTGAAGCTTTCTTT
TRBV2	TRBD1	NA	TRBJ1-2	CASSEPGRQGNYGYTF	TGTGCCAGCAGTGAACCAGGGCGACAGGGGAACTATGGCTACACCTTC
TRBV27	NA	NA	TRBJ1-2	CASSSDRWGGYTF	TGTGCCAGCAGTTCCGACAGGTGGGGTGGCTACACCTTC
TRBV2	NA	once	TRBJ1-2	CASSGSGGYTF	TGTGCCAGCAGTGGGAGTGGTGGCTACACCTTC
TRBV5-5	TRBD1	NA	TRBJ2-5	CASSLMGQGARRETQYF	TGTGCCAGCAGCTTGATGGGACAGGGGGCGCGGCGAGAGACCCAGTACTTC
TRBV11-2	NA	NA	TRBJ1-5	CASSTTTGLNQPQHF	TGTGCCAGCAGCACAACGACAGGACTCAATCAGCCCCAGCATTTT
TRBV28	NA	NA	TRBJ1-3	CASSTSGNTIYF	TGTGCCAGCTCTACGTCTGGAAACACCATATATTTT
TRBV6-6	TRBD1	many	TRBJ2-3	CASEGQSEDTQYF	TGTGCCAGCGAGGGACAGTCGGAAGATACGCAGTATTTT
TRBV4-1	NA	NA	TRBJ1-4	CASSQGDYRGGEKLFF	TGCGCCAGCAGCCAAGGGGATTATCGCGGGGGTGAAAAACTGTTTTTT
TRBV28	TRBD1	once	TRBJ2-2	CASRRQGAGTGELFF	TGTGCCAGCAGGCGCCAGGGGGCTGGTACCGGGGAGCTGTTTTTT
TRBV25-1	NA	NA	TRBJ2-7	CASTGIGYEQYF	TGTGCCAGCACCGGGATTGGCTACGAGCAGTACTTC
TRBV19	NA	NA	TRBJ1-1	CASSMGVRTEAFF	TGTGCCAGTAGTATGGGCGTTCGCACTGAAGCTTTCTTT
TRBV10-1	TRBD2	once	TRBJ2-1	CASSKTSGSYNEQFF	TGCGCCAGCAGTAAAACTAGCGGCTCCTACAATGAGCAGTTCTTC
TRBV7-2	NA	NA	TRBJ1-5	CASSLRVDQPQHF	TGTGCCAGCAGCTTACGAGTTGATCAGCCCCAGCATTTT
TRBV9	TRBD1	NA	TRBJ1-2	CASSAGQGVGGYTF	TGTGCCAGCAGCGCCGGACAGGGAGTGGGTGGCTACACCTTC
TRBV10-3	TRBD2	NA	TRBJ2-1	CAITGEGSYNEQFF	TGTGCCATCACGGGGGAGGGATCCTACAATGAGCAGTTCTTC
TRBV25-1	NA	NA	TRBJ2-3	CASSRQPTDTQYF	TGTGCCAGCAGTCGACAGCCCACAGATACGCAGTATTTT
TRBV7-2	TRBD2	NA	TRBJ2-3	CASSFGLATDTQYF	TGTGCCAGCAGCTTTGGACTAGCCACAGATACGCAGTATTTT
TRBV6-2/TRBV6-3	NA	NA	TRBJ1-5	CASSYGSNQPQHF	TGTGCCAGCAGTTATGGCAGCAATCAGCCCCAGCATTTT
TRBV15	NA	few	TRBJ2-5	CATSRDSGETQYF	TGTGCCACCAGCAGAGATTCGGGAGAGACCCAGTACTTC
TRBV5-1	NA	NA	TRBJ1-3	CASSTDIGNTIYF	TGCGCCAGCAGCACGGACATAGGAAACACCATATATTTT
TRBV14	NA	NA	TRBJ2-2	CASSQDRSAELFF	TGTGCCAGCAGCCAAGATCGGAGTGCGGAGCTGTTTTTT
TRBV27	NA	NA	TRBJ1-2	CASRQGDYGYTF	TGTGCCAGCAGGCAGGGTGACTATGGCTACACCTTC
TRBV6-5	NA	NA	TRBJ2-7	CASDSYEQYF	TGTGCCAGCGATAGCTACGAGCAGTACTTC
TRBV7-8	TRBD2	once	TRBJ2-2	CASSRLTGGRDTGELFF	TGTGCCAGCAGCCGCCTGACTGGGGGGAGGGACACCGGGGAGCTGTTTTTT
TRBV19	TRBD1	NA	TRBJ1-6	CASSQQGADNSPLHF	TGTGCCAGTAGTCAACAGGGGGCCGATAATTCACCCCTCCACTTT
TRBV7-2	NA	NA	TRBJ1-2	CASSNQGNYGYTF	TGTGCCAGCAGCAACCAGGGCAACTATGGCTACACCTTC
TRBV9	NA	NA	TRBJ2-7	CASSVGQFSYEQYF	TGTGCCAGCAGCGTAGGGCAGTTCTCCTACGAGCAGTACTTC
TRBV6-6	TRBD2	NA	TRBJ2-3	CASMPAGSTDTQYF	TGTGCCAGCATGCCAGCGGGGAGCACAGATACGCAGTATTTT
TRBV3-1/TRBV3-2	NA	NA	TRBJ1-2	CASSQEHGVASGYTF	TGTGCCAGCAGCCAAGAACACGGCGTAGCGAGCGGCTACACCTTC
TRBV5-4	TRBD1	NA	TRBJ2-2	CASSLDRGQVGELFF	TGTGCCAGCAGCCTAGACAGGGGGCAAGTCGGGGAGCTGTTTTTT
TRBV7-6	TRBD1	NA	TRBJ2-7	CASSWGQGGSHEQYF	TGTGCCAGCAGCTGGGGACAGGGAGGTTCCCACGAGCAGTACTTC